This entry lists 25 T cell receptor beta chains sequenced from one sample in a study of blood T cell repertoires in COVID-19. TCRdb's copy holds only in-frame clones and misses some; the assay was immunoSEQ multiplex PCR. The data show around 160,000 clones, just over 85% seen once. The sequencing sample was made of peripheral blood. These TCRs come from a man in his 60s with acute or convalescent COVID-19.

The J gene is TRBJ2-7, the V gene TRBV3-1 (or the pseudogene TRBV3-2); D call uncertain. V lost 4 bases and J 2 bases, leaving 9 bases between the germline ends. The germline V gene encodes CDR1 LGHDT and CDR2 YNNKEL (reference sequence). The CDR3 is 13 amino acids. The CDR3 reads CASSPEPTYEQYF. CDR3 coding DNA: TGTGCCAGCAGCCCTGAACCTACCTACGAGCAGTACTTC.

V gene TRBV5-1 combines with J gene TRBJ1-2; D may be TRBD1 (5 bases). Trimming stripped 4 bases from V and 1 base from J, with 11 bases between. CDR1 and CDR2 (germline): SGHRS, YFSETQ. The CDR3 is 14 amino acids. Here the CDR3 DNA reads TGCGCCAGCAGCGAGAGAAGGGGTAACTATGGCTACACCTTC. It codes for CASSERRGNYGYTF.

The chain uses TRBV7-6 and TRBJ1-1; no clear D. The CDR3 covers 15 residues. Germline CDR1 is SGHVS and CDR2 is FNYEAQ. V was trimmed by 1 base and J by 3 bases, leaving 12 bases between them. The CDR3 loop is CASSLGRGRDTEAFF. The CDR3 bases are TGTGCCAGCAGCTTAGGTCGGGGAAGGGACACTGAAGCTTTCTTT. Variable domain in full (rest from reference TRBV7-6 and TRBJ1-1): GAGVSQSPRYKVTKRGQDVALRCDPISGHVSLYWYRQALGQGPEFLTYFNYEAQQDKSGLPNDRFSAERPEGSISTLTIQRTEQRDSAMYRCASSLGRGRDTEAFFGQGTRLTVV.

The CDR3: CAAGKYGYTF. For the CDR3, the DNA is TGTGCCGCCGGGAAATATGGCTACACCTTC. V and J are TRBV28 and TRBJ1-2; no definite D call. V lost 11 bases, J lost 5 bases, and 9 bases lay in between. Germline V gene sequence: CDR1 MDHEN, CDR2 SYDVKM. The CDR3 covers 10 residues.

The chain carries TRBV5-1 and TRBJ2-2; TRBD1 might be the D (6 bases). Germline V lookup: CDR1 SGHRS, CDR2 YFSETQ. The CDR3 totals 15 residues. V was pared by 3 bases and J by 3 bases, with 12 bases between. The CDR3 DNA follows: TGCGCCAGCAGCTACCTCGCAGGGGACACCGGGGAGCTGTTTTTT. It specifies CASSYLAGDTGELFF.

CDR3 protein: CSASSQIPYGYTF. The CDR3 DNA is TGCAGTGCTAGTTCACAGATTCCCTATGGCTACACCTTC. The chain couples TRBV20-1 to TRBJ1-2, with no clear D. The CDR3 covers 13 residues. V was trimmed by 3 bases and J by 4 bases, leaving 12 bases between them. CDR1 is DFQATT, CDR2 SNEGSKA, per germline (reference sequence).

The gene calls are TRBV4-2 and TRBJ1-5; no definite D call. This CDR3 region has 15 residues. Trimming left V 1 base short and J 0 bases short, with 7 bases between. Germline CDR1 is LGHNA and CDR2 is YNFKEQ. The CDR3, as DNA: TGTGCCAGCAGCCAAGTGAGTTATAGCAATCAGCCCCAGCATTTT. Translating gives CASSQVSYSNQPQHF.

This clone was recorded a few times. V is TRBV7-7 and J is TRBJ1-3; D might be TRBD1 (6 bases). This CDR3 is built from 15 residues. Deletions cut 2 bases from V and 1 base from J, with 9 bases between. Germline-derived CDR1 and CDR2 are SSHAT and FNYEAQ (reference sequence). The CDR3 sequence is CASSLLGASGNTIYF. CDR3 DNA: TGTGCCAGCAGCTTACTGGGGGCTTCTGGAAACACCATATATTTT.

V and J are TRBV28 and TRBJ2-7, with 7 bases identical to TRBD2. Germline CDR1 is MDHEN and CDR2 is SYDVKM. The ends lost 10 bases at V and 1 base at J; junction bases unmatched: 10. The CDR3 contains 14 residues. DNA of the CDR3: TGTGCCACAAAAGGACTAGTCCGATCCTACGAGCAGTACTTC. Residues: CATKGLVRSYEQYF.

V gene TRBV28 combines with J gene TRBJ1-2; D is unresolved. CDR1 MDHEN and CDR2 SYDVKM come from the germline V gene. CDR3 size: 15 residues. V lost 1 base and J lost 4, with 13 bases in between. The CDR3 here is CASSLSSEGSYGYTF. CDR3 bases: TGTGCCAGCAGTTTATCTTCGGAGGGATCCTATGGCTACACCTTC.

The rearrangement joins TRBV29-1 to TRBJ1-2; D might be TRBD1 (6 bases). Per germline, CDR1 SQVTM and CDR2 ANQGSEA. The CDR3 totals 14 residues. Deletions cut 6 bases from V and 4 bases from J, with 18 bases between. The CDR3 region is CSVGTGSMGYGYTF. CDR3 bases: TGCAGCGTAGGTACAGGGTCGATGGGCTATGGCTACACCTTC.

This chain uses TRBV18 with TRBJ1-4, with D possibly being TRBD1 (5 bases). V shed 0 bases and J shed 8 bases, with 13 bases lying between them. Per the germline V gene, CDR1 is KGHSH and CDR2 is LQKENI. This CDR3 contains 15 residues. CDR3 amino acids: CASSPPSQGREKLFF. The DNA of the CDR3 is TGTGCCAGCTCACCACCGAGCCAGGGAAGAGAAAAACTGTTTTTT.

This clone was counted between two and nine times. This chain uses TRBV10-3 with TRBJ1-4; maybe TRBD1 (5 bases). Germline V CDR1 and CDR2: ENHRY, SYGVKD. Trimming pared 3 bases from V and 5 bases from J, leaving 10 bases between. This CDR3 has 14 amino acids. CDR3 DNA: TGTGCCATCAGTGATGACAGAATCAATGAAAAACTGTTTTTT. Amino acid sequence: CAISDDRINEKLFF.

The chain couples TRBV5-1 to TRBJ2-7; maybe TRBD1 (6 bases). V lost 1 base and J 1 base, leaving 9 bases between the germline ends. This CDR3 is built from 14 residues. The germline V gene has CDR1 SGHRS and CDR2 YFSETQ. CDR3 DNA sequence: TGCGCCAGCAGCTTGTATACAGGGTCCTACGAGCAGTACTTC. Its translation is CASSLYTGSYEQYF.

This clone was found many times. The chain has TRBV2 and TRBJ2-2; 7 bases agree with TRBD2. The CDR3 runs 17 residues. Germline-derived CDR1 and CDR2 are SNHLY and FYNNEI. J gave up 2 bases and V 3 bases, and 9 bases lay outside the gene matches. CDR3 in amino acids: CASSEGGLAVNTGELFF. DNA for the CDR3: TGTGCCAGCAGTGAGGGAGGGCTAGCGGTAAACACCGGGGAGCTGTTTTTT. The entire variable domain, with the rest obtained from reference TRBV2 and TRBJ2-2, is as follows: EPEVTQTPSHQVTQMGQEVILRCVPISNHLYFYWYRQILGQKVEFLVSFYNNEISEKSEIFDDQFSVERPDGSNFTLKIRSTKLEDSAMYFCASSEGGLAVNTGELFFGEGSRLTVL.

The V gene is TRBV11-2, the J gene TRBJ2-1; 9 nucleotides agree with TRBD1. This CDR3 region has 11 residues. The germline V gene encodes CDR1 SGHAT and CDR2 FQNNGV. V lost 5 bases to trimming and J lost 14 bases; unmatched junction nucleotides: 4. In DNA form, the CDR3 reads TGTGCCAGCAGCCCCGGGACAGGGAAGTTCTTC. Protein product: CASSPGTGKFF.

This clone was seen more than once but under ten times. The chain uses TRBV11-3 and TRBJ2-2; 8 nucleotides match TRBD1. V was pared by 4 bases and J by 4 bases, with 5 bases of the junction left unmatched. CDR3 length equals 15 residues. CDR1 and CDR2 (germline): SGHNT, YENEEA. CDR3 loop: CASSSGQGSTGELFF. CDR3 DNA: TGTGCCAGCAGCTCAGGACAGGGCAGCACCGGGGAGCTGTTTTTT. The full variable domain, rest sourced from reference TRBV11-3 and TRBJ2-2, is EAGVVQSPRYKIIEKKQPVAFWCNPISGHNTLYWYLQNLGQGPELLIRYENEEAVDDSQLPKDRFSAERLKGVDSTLKIQPAELGDSAVYLCASSSGQGSTGELFFGEGSRLTVL.

The J gene is TRBJ2-3, the V gene TRBV27, with TRBD2 matching 13 bases. The CDR3 runs 17 residues. V gave up 6 bases and J gave up 2 bases; unmatched junction bases: 8. Germline V gene data show CDR1 as MNHEY and CDR2 as SMNVEV (reference sequence). The DNA of the CDR3 is TGTGCCAGCAGGACTAGCGGGAGGAGATTCTACACAGATACGCAGTATTTT. Translating it yields CASRTSGRRFYTDTQYF.

This chain links TRBV5-6 with TRBJ1-2; D gene uncertain. Trimming removed 0 bases from V and 7 bases from J, with 10 bases in between. This CDR3 contains 13 residues. Per germline, CDR1 SGHDT and CDR2 YYEEEE. The CDR3 DNA follows: TGTGCCAGCAGCTTGGGAGTCACCTCTGGCTACACCTTC. Protein sequence: CASSLGVTSGYTF.

This sequence joins TRBV11-2 and TRBJ2-2, with TRBD1 matching 7 bases. CDR1 is SGHAT, CDR2 FQNNGV, per germline. V dropped 3 bases and J dropped 4; count of bases not matched to a gene: 11. The CDR3 sequence is 17 residues long. The DNA for the CDR3 is TGTGCCAGCAGCTTTAGCGTCACAGGGGTGCGCACCGGGGAGCTGTTTTTT. Protein product: CASSFSVTGVRTGELFF. Full variable domain (rest looked up from reference TRBV11-2 and TRBJ2-2): EAGVAQSPRYKIIEKRQSVAFWCNPISGHATLYWYQQILGQGPKLLIQFQNNGVVDDSQLPKDRFSAERLKGVDSTLKIQPAKLEDSAVYLCASSFSVTGVRTGELFFGEGSRLTVL.

V and J are TRBV24-1 and TRBJ2-1, with a tentative D call TRBD2 (6 bases). Trimming took 5 bases from V and 0 from J, leaving 13 bases between them. CDR1 is KGHDR and CDR2 is SFDVKD in the germline V gene. This CDR3 has 16 amino acids. The CDR3 sequence: CATSGGDRGSYNEQFF. In nucleotides, the CDR3 is TGTGCCACCAGTGGGGGGGACCGGGGCTCCTACAATGAGCAGTTCTTC.

The V gene is TRBV29-1, the J gene TRBJ2-5; 7 bases align to TRBD1. CDR3 length equals 14 residues. From germline, CDR1 is SQVTM and CDR2 ANQGSEA. Germline trimming cut 3 bases from V and 2 bases from J; bases unmatched to any gene: 6. CDR3 protein: CSVDPGTAQETQYF. The CDR3 nucleotides read TGCAGCGTTGATCCTGGGACAGCTCAAGAGACCCAGTACTTC.

The chain has TRBV2 and TRBJ2-1, with D unclear. Germline V CDR1 and CDR2: SNHLY, FYNNEI. The length of the CDR3 is 13 residues. V shed 7 bases and J shed 0 bases, with 7 bases lying between them. CDR3 nucleotides: TGTGCCAGCAAGGCGGACTCCTACAATGAGCAGTTCTTC. The encoded protein is CASKADSYNEQFF.

This chain joins TRBV3-1 (or the pseudogene TRBV3-2) and TRBJ1-1; perhaps TRBD1 as D (5 bases). The length of the CDR3 is 16 residues. V was pared by 4 bases and J by 3 bases, with 18 bases between. Per the germline V gene, CDR1 is LGHDT and CDR2 is YNNKEL (reference sequence). The CDR3 loop reads CASSPHGSGPDTEAFF. The CDR3, as DNA: TGTGCCAGCAGCCCTCACGGGTCAGGGCCTGACACTGAAGCTTTCTTT.

The chain employs TRBV7-9 and TRBJ1-6; a possible D gene is TRBD1 (5 bases). V was clipped by 5 bases and J by 5 bases, with 10 bases between them. Germline V CDR1 and CDR2: SEHNR, FQNEAQ (reference sequence). CDR3 length: 14 amino acids. The DNA for the CDR3 is TGTGCCAGCAGCCGCGACAGTGATAATTCACCCCTCCACTTT. Residues: CASSRDSDNSPLHF.